The 5 T cell receptor beta chains reported below all come from one sample, sequenced in a study of cytomegalovirus exposure and HLA in healthy donors. The PCR used 60 Vbeta and 13 Jbeta primers. Data came from immunoSEQ multiplex PCR; TCRdb stores just in-frame clones and leaves some out. In all, the sample yields some 150,000 clones. Material: PBMCs. The receptors derive from a woman younger than 35 in good health and CMV-seropositive.

The chain combines TRBV7-2 with TRBJ1-1; 7 nucleotides line up with TRBD1. Germline V gene sequence: CDR1 SGHTA, CDR2 FQGNSA. This CDR3 has 15 amino acids. V was clipped by 2 bases and J by 0 bases; unmatched bases: 3. The CDR3 region is CASSLQGGMNTEAFF. For the CDR3, the DNA is TGTGCCAGCAGCTTACAGGGGGGAATGAACACTGAAGCTTTCTTT. Looking up the rest from reference TRBV7-2 and TRBJ1-1 gives the full variable domain: GAGVSQSPSNKVTEKGKDVELRCDPISGHTALYWYRQSLGQGLEFLIYFQGNSAPDKSGLPSDRFSAERTGGSVSTLTIQRTQQEDSAVYLCASSLQGGMNTEAFFGQGTRLTVV.

The rearrangement joins TRBV19 to TRBJ1-1; 7 bases line up with TRBD1. The CDR3 sequence is 13 residues long. CDR1 LNHDA and CDR2 SQIVND come from the germline V gene (reference sequence). The junction had 7 bases not matched to a gene; V was cut back by 11 bases and J by 1 base. CDR3 sequence: CASLDRPNTEAFF. CDR3 sequence (DNA): TGTGCCTCCTTGGACAGGCCGAACACTGAAGCTTTCTTT.

The V call is TRBV7-9, the J call TRBJ1-1; 8 bases are shared with TRBD1. Trimming at V came to 3 bases and at J to 7 bases, leaving 7 bases not matched to a gene. CDR1 is SEHNR, CDR2 FQNEAQ, per germline (reference sequence). The CDR3 loop spans 14 amino acids. CDR3 residues: CASSFLEGTGEAFF. For the CDR3, the DNA is TGTGCCAGCAGCTTTTTGGAGGGGACAGGTGAAGCTTTCTTT. The full variable domain, completed using reference TRBV7-9 and TRBJ1-1, is DTGVSQNPRHKITKRGQNVTFRCDPISEHNRLYWYRQTLGQGPEFLTYFQNEAQLEKSRLLSDRFSAERPKGSFSTLEIQRTEQGDSAMYLCASSFLEGTGEAFFGQGTRLTVV.

The rearrangement joins TRBV23-1 to TRBJ1-2; D gene uncertain. TRBV23-1 has ORF status, its function being uncertain. The CDR3 covers 16 residues. The V end was cut by 1 base, the J end by 5 bases, with 17 bases between. The CDR3 DNA sequence: TGCGCCAGCAGTCAATGGCCAGAGACATCGGATTATGGCTACACCTTC. The encoded protein is CASSQWPETSDYGYTF.

V gene TRBV11-3 combines with J gene TRBJ2-7; TRBD1 matches at 8 bases. Per germline, CDR1 SGHNT and CDR2 YENEEA. There are 15 residues in the CDR3. V was pared by 5 bases and J by 3 bases, with 9 bases of the junction left unmatched. CDR3 bases: TGTGCCAGCAGCCCTTGGACAGGGCTGAACTACGAGCAGTACTTC. Translating gives CASSPWTGLNYEQYF.